This T cell receptor beta chain derives from a study of blood T cells in healthy people across ages. General study points: Researchers report that TCR beta diversity correlated strongly with naive T cell percentage.

The table lists this clonotype with a few counts. The antigen remains unidentified. A sample-barcoded 5' primer and a J-beta primer mix were used in a second PCR of roughly 7 to 12 cycles. Each of the cDNA molecules was tagged by a template-switch adaptor with 12 random nucleotides. MiXCR, applied by TCRdb to the 5' RACE reads, yields one record per CDR3 protein. The table shows 1.5 million to 2 million distinct CDR3 sequences, with around half occurring only once. The material sequenced was blood. The sequence derives from a middle-aged woman in good health.

The CDR3 DNA follows: TGTGCCAGCAGCCACGAGGGATCTTGGGCTGGGGCCAACGTCCTGACTTTC. This gives the protein CASSHEGSWAGANVLTF. V usage is TRBV3-1 and J usage is TRBJ2-6; D is possibly TRBD2 (5 bases). Germline V gives CDR1 LGHDT, CDR2 YNNKEL (reference sequence). This CDR3 spans 17 amino acids. V lost 3 bases, J lost 2 bases, and 14 bases lay in between.